The present entry profiles one TCR beta chain with its context. Its target is unknown. The CDR3 has 15 amino acids. CDR1 is LNHDA and CDR2 is SQIVND in the germline V gene (reference sequence). With 9 bases clipped from V and 10 bases from J, the junction kept 12 bases outside the gene matches. This specimen belongs to a study of vaccination and CD4 T cells after COVID-19. Cultured CD4+ T-cell DNA underwent Oncomine TCR Beta short-read sequencing. TCRdb used MiXCR to reprocess the PCR reads, holding one entry per CDR3 protein. Of just under 20,000 distinct CDR3 sequences in the sample, 42% are singletons; the top ten hold about 28%. The treatment: approximately nine-day PBMC culture with coronavirus spike peptide pools or control peptides (ViraFEST assay). From the approximately ten-day cultures, CD4+ T cells were isolated by negative selection.

This chain joins TRBV19 and TRBJ1-6; TRBD1 matches 10 bases. This clonotype originated in a human donor who received a COVID-19 vaccine. Sample: CD4+ T cells from blood, cultured in vitro, taken before SARS-CoV-2 vaccination. The CDR3 region is CASRTRQGAYSPLHF. In DNA, the CDR3 is TGTGCCAGCCGGACCCGACAGGGGGCATACTCACCCCTCCACTTT.